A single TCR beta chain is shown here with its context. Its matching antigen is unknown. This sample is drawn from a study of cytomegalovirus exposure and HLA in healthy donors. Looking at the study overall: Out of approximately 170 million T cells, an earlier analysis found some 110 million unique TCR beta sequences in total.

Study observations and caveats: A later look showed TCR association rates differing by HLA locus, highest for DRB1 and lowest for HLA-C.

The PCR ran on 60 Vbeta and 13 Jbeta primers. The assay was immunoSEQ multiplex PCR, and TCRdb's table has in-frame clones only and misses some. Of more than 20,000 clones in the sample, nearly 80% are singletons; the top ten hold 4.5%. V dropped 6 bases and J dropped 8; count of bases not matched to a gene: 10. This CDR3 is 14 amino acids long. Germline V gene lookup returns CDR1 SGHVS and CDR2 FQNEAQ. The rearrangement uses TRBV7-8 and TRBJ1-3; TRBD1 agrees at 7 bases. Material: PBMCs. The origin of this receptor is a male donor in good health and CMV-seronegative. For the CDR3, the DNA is TGTGCCAGCAGGCCCCGGGACAGCGGAGACACCATATATTTT. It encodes CASRPRDSGDTIYF.